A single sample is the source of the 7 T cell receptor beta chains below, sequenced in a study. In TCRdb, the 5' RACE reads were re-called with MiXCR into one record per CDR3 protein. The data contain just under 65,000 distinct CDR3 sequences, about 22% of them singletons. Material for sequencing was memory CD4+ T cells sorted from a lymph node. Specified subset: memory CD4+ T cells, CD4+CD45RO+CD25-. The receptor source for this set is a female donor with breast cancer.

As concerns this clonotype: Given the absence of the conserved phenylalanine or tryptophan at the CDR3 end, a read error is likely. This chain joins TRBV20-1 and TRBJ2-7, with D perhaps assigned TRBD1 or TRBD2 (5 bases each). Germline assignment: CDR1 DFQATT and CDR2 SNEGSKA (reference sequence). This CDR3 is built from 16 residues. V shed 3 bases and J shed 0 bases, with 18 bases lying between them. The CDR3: CSARSLRDVYSYEQYI. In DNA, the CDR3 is TGCAGTGCTAGGTCGTTACGGGACGTCTACTCCTACGAGCAGTACATC.

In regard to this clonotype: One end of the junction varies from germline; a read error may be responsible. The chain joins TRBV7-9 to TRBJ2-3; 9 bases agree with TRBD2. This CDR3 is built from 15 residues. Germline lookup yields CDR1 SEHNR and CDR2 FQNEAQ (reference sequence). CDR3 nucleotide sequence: TGTGCCAGCAGCTTCCACGGGACTAGCAAAGATACGCAGTATTTT. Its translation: CASSFHGTSKDTQYF.

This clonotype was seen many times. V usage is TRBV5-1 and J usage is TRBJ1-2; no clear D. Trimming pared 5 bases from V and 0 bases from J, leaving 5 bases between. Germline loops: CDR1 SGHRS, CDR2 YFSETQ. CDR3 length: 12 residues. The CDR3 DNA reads TGCGCCAGCAGACCAACTAACTATGGCTACACCTTC. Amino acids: CASRPTNYGYTF.

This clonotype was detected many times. CDR3 sequence reads: CASSLGRALEQYF. CDR3 nucleotide sequence: TGTGCCAGCAGCTTAGGAAGAGCTTTGGAGCAGTACTTC. The chain recombines TRBV7-6 with TRBJ2-7; D gene uncertain. CDR3 length: 13 amino acids. Trimming shortened V by 1 base and J by 7 bases, and 11 bases separated the two germline ends. Germline V lookup: CDR1 SGHVS, CDR2 FNYEAQ. The full variable domain, with the rest looked up from reference TRBV7-6 and TRBJ2-7, is GAGVSQSPRYKVTKRGQDVALRCDPISGHVSLYWYRQALGQGPEFLTYFNYEAQQDKSGLPNDRFSAERPEGSISTLTIQRTEQRDSAMYRCASSLGRALEQYFGPGTRLTVT.

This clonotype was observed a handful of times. Written as DNA, the CDR3 is TGTGCCAGCAGCAGCAGTGGGCTTCTAACCAAAAACATTCAGTACTTC. Residues: CASSSSGLLTKNIQYF. The genes are TRBV6-5 and TRBJ2-4, with D uncertain. V was pared by 6 bases and J by 2 bases, with 17 bases between. Germline V CDR1 and CDR2: MNHEY, SVGAGI. CDR3 size: 16 residues.

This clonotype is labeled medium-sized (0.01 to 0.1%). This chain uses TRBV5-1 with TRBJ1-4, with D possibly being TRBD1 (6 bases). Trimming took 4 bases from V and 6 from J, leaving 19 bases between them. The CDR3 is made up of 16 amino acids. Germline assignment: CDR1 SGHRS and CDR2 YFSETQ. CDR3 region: CASSLGPGATYEKLFF. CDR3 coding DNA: TGCGCCAGCAGCCTTGGACCAGGGGCCACATATGAAAAACTGTTTTTT.

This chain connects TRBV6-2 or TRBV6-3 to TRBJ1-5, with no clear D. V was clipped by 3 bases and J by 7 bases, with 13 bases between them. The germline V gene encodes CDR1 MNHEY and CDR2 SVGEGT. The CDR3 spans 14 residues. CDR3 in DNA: TGTGCCAGCAGTTATGACTCCCCCGGACAGCCCCAGCATTTT. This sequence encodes CASSYDSPGQPQHF.